This is a list of T cell receptor beta chains from one sample in a study of Graves' ophthalmopathy and Graves' hyperthyroidism. TCRdb reanalysed the multiplex PCR reads using MiXCR and keeps one entry per CDR3 protein. The sample carries fewer than 250,000 distinct CDR3 sequences, roughly 29% recorded once. The specimen was peripheral blood. All receptors derive from a man aged 45-65 years with Graves' ophthalmopathy. Each CDR3 is given with its conserved first and last residue. D genes are given only for firm matches. Not all rows give a size; the values are once, few, many and, for expanded clones, a class.

TRBJ2-7 12 TRBV28 TRBD1 - TGTGCCAGCACCGGGACAGGGAGGGCGCAGTACTTC CASTGTGRAQYF
TRBJ2-5 12 TRBV12-3/TRBV12-4 TRBD1 many TGTGCCAGCAGACCCAGGGGGGAGACCCAGTACTTC CASRPRGETQYF
TRBJ2-7 14 TRBV28 - many - CASSTSTGVYEQYF
TRBJ2-7 15 TRBV6-1 TRBD1 few TGTGCCAGCAGTGAAGGGACAGGGGGCTTGTACGAGCAGTACTTC CASSEGTGGLYEQYF
TRBJ1-2 13 TRBV7-9 - many TGTGCCAGCAGCAAAACCCCATCGGATGGCTACACCTTC CASSKTPSDGYTF
TRBJ2-7 14 TRBV6-5 - many TGTGCCAGCAGTTACTCGGGACTTAACTACGAGCAGTACTTC CASSYSGLNYEQYF
TRBJ2-7 16 TRBV7-8 - many TGTGCCAGCAGCTTAGTTTCCGGCCAGGGCTCCTACGAGCAGTACTTC CASSLVSGQGSYEQYF
TRBJ2-2 13 TRBV28 - many TGTGCCAGCAGTTTGAGAGGGGCCGGGGAGCTGTTTTTT CASSLRGAGELFF
TRBJ1-6 17 TRBV28 - many TGTGCCAGCAGCACCGATCTGGGACCTTCAGATGGATCACCCCTCCACTTT CASSTDLGPSDGSPLHF
TRBJ1-5 18 TRBV27 - many TGTGCCAGCAGTTTTTTACCCTCTTTGGGGGCGATCGGTCAGCCCCAGCATTTT CASSFLPSLGAIGQPQHF
TRBJ2-5 16 TRBV28 - many TGTGCCAGCAGTATCCCACGTAGCGGATTTCAAGAGACCCAGTACTTC CASSIPRSGFQETQYF
TRBJ2-5 14 TRBV6-2/TRBV6-3 TRBD2 - TGTGCCAGCAGTCCTAGCGGGAGAGCGGAGACCCAGTACTTC CASSPSGRAETQYF
TRBJ2-7 11 TRBV28 - - TGTGCCAGCCTCGACAGCTACGAGCAGTACTTC CASLDSYEQYF
TRBJ2-7 15 TRBV7-2 - many TGTGCCAGCAGCTTAGCTAGCAGCGGCTCCTACGAGCAGTACTTC CASSLASSGSYEQYF
TRBJ1-5 15 TRBV9 - many TGTGCCAGCAGCGTAGAAGGAAGAAGCAATCAGCCCCAGCATTTT CASSVEGRSNQPQHF
TRBJ2-7 14 TRBV19 TRBD1 many TGTGCCAGTTCCCGGGACAGGGAATCCTACGAGCAGTACTTC CASSRDRESYEQYF
TRBJ2-7 14 TRBV28 TRBD1 - TGTGCCAGCAGGATGGGACAGGGGGCCAACGAGCAGTACTTC CASRMGQGANEQYF
TRBJ1-5 13 TRBV10-2 - many TGCGCCAGCAGAATACAGGAGAATCAGCCCCAGCATTTT CASRIQENQPQHF
TRBJ2-7 15 TRBV25-1 - many TGTGCCAGCAGTGCCCCCGGGATTAACTCCTACGAGCAGTACTTC CASSAPGINSYEQYF